Below are 27 T cell receptor beta chains sequenced from a single sample in a study of Tregs in tolerant kidney transplant recipients. Measured with immunoSEQ multiplex PCR; TCRdb has only the in-frame clones, and not every one. Of some 70,000 clones in the sample, 84% were seen once. Material: CD4+ T cells from blood. The receptor source for this set is a human donor in good health.

V usage is TRBV30 and J usage is TRBJ1-2; 7 nucleotides agree with TRBD1. V trimming: 3 bases; J trimming: 6 bases; junction bases outside the gene matches: 10. CDR1 GTSNPN and CDR2 SVGIG come from the germline V gene (reference sequence). The CDR3 totals 14 residues. The CDR3 nucleotides are TGTGCCTGGAGCCTAGGGGGCGGCATTAATGGCTACACCTTC. It translates to CAWSLGGGINGYTF.

This chain links TRBV19 with TRBJ1-1; 8 bases align to TRBD1. This CDR3 region has 16 residues. Trimming removed 3 bases from V and 3 bases from J; junction bases left unmatched: 9. Per germline, CDR1 LNHDA and CDR2 SQIVND (reference sequence). Written as DNA, the CDR3 is TGTGCCAGTAGTATTGACAGGGGTCTTCTATACACTGAAGCTTTCTTT. Encoded protein: CASSIDRGLLYTEAFF.

This clone was seen a single time. This chain joins TRBV30 and TRBJ2-7, with D possibly being TRBD1 or TRBD2 (6 bases each). The CDR3 has 18 amino acids. Germline values: CDR1 GTSNPN, CDR2 SVGIG (reference sequence). V was trimmed by 0 bases and J by 6 bases, leaving 27 bases between them. In DNA, the CDR3 is TGTGCCTGGAGTGTAGGTCCCCTCACCGGGGGCAGGGGCGTCGAGCAGTACTTC. Its translation is CAWSVGPLTGGRGVEQYF.

V and J are TRBV6-1 and TRBJ2-4; 9 positions match TRBD2. CDR3 size: 15 residues. Germline V CDR1 and CDR2: MNHNS, SASEGT. Trimming took 4 bases from V and 9 from J; bases not matched to a gene: 10. The CDR3 DNA is TGTGCCAGCAGTGGCACCGGGACTAGCCGGGGCATTCAGTACTTC. Its translation: CASSGTGTSRGIQYF.

The CDR3 here is CASIPKGSSYGYTF. CDR3 nucleotides: TGTGCCAGCATTCCCAAAGGGAGCAGTTATGGCTACACCTTC. The rearrangement uses TRBV6-6 and TRBJ1-2; D not certain. The CDR3 runs 14 residues. From germline, CDR1 is MNHNY and CDR2 SVGAGI (reference sequence). With 7 bases removed from V and 5 bases from J, the gap between germline ends came to 17 bases.

V gene TRBV5-1 combines with J gene TRBJ2-1; D is undetermined. This CDR3 is 15 amino acids long. V was cut by 3 bases and J by 3 bases, with 13 bases left in between. Germline lookup yields CDR1 SGHRS and CDR2 YFSETQ. CDR3 in amino acids: CASSSDPSGYNEQFF. The CDR3 DNA is TGCGCCAGCAGCTCAGATCCTTCCGGCTACAATGAGCAGTTCTTC.

In its sample, this clone was seen once. The V gene is TRBV23-1, the J gene TRBJ2-3; D remains unclear. TRBV23-1 falls under the ORF class, with uncertain function. CDR3 size: 15 residues. V was cut by 3 bases and J by 5 bases, with 15 bases left in between. CDR3 loop: CASSHPDGEKDTQYF. In nucleotides, the CDR3 is TGCGCCAGCAGTCATCCGGACGGTGAAAAAGATACGCAGTATTTT.

The rearrangement uses TRBV6-5 and TRBJ2-4; 7 nucleotides align to TRBD1. The V and J ends lost 8 bases and 6 bases, in that order; junction bases with no gene match: 1. The CDR3 contains 11 residues. From germline, CDR1 is MNHEY and CDR2 SVGAGI. As DNA, the CDR3 is TGTGCCAGCGGGACAGCAAACATTCAGTACTTC. Translation: CASGTANIQYF.

The chain has TRBV18 and TRBJ2-5; 9 bases match TRBD1. J gave up 1 base and V 4 bases, and 4 bases lay outside the gene matches. The CDR3 runs 15 residues. CDR1 KGHSH and CDR2 LQKENI come from the germline V gene. The CDR3 is CASSLQGAFQETQYF. CDR3 sequence (DNA): TGTGCCAGCTCACTACAGGGGGCCTTCCAAGAGACCCAGTACTTC. Full variable domain (missing parts from reference TRBV18 and TRBJ2-5): NAGVMQNPRHLVRRRGQEARLRCSPMKGHSHVYWYRQLPEEGLKFMVYLQKENIIDESGMPKERFSAEFPKEGPSILRIQQVVRGDSAAYFCASSLQGAFQETQYFGPGTRLLVL.

This clone appeared once. The chain joins TRBV2 to TRBJ1-3, with TRBD1 identical over 8 bases. The CDR3 extends over 16 amino acids. Germline assignment: CDR1 SNHLY and CDR2 FYNNEI. V lost 10 bases, J lost 2 bases, and 13 bases stayed unmatched. The CDR3 region is CAIRGRQGNPGNTIYF. DNA of the CDR3: TGTGCCATCAGGGGCAGACAGGGGAACCCTGGAAACACCATATATTTT.

The rearrangement uses TRBV5-4 and TRBJ2-5; 12 nucleotides align to TRBD2. Germline V gene lookup returns CDR1 SGHNT and CDR2 YYREEE (reference sequence). V was pared by 0 bases and J by 4 bases, with 4 bases of the junction left unmatched. The CDR3 loop spans 16 amino acids. The CDR3 protein is CASSLAASGGAETQYF. The CDR3 nucleotides read TGTGCCAGCAGCTTGGCCGCTAGCGGGGGGGCAGAGACCCAGTACTTC.

This chain connects TRBV2 to TRBJ2-1; D may be TRBD2 (6 bases). Trimming stripped 6 bases from V and 7 bases from J, with 22 bases between. Germline-derived CDR1 and CDR2 are SNHLY and FYNNEI. The CDR3 contains 16 residues. Here the CDR3 DNA reads TGTGCCAGCAGCCCCGCCGGGAGAAATATATTAAATGAGCAGTTCTTC. Protein sequence: CASSPAGRNILNEQFF.

This chain connects TRBV5-8 to TRBJ2-1, with a tentative D call TRBD1 (6 bases). Trimming removed 2 bases at V and 2 bases at J, with 11 bases between. The CDR3 contains 15 residues. Germline V gene lookup returns CDR1 SGHTS and CDR2 YDEGEE. CDR3 residues: CASSLGDRPYNEQFF. For the CDR3, the DNA is TGTGCCAGCAGCTTAGGAGACAGGCCCTACAATGAGCAGTTCTTC.

This clone has more than one count but fewer than ten. Here the CDR3 DNA reads TGTGCCAGCAGTTATGGGACAGGGCCCTATGGCTACACCTTC. Translated: CASSYGTGPYGYTF. This chain connects TRBV28 to TRBJ1-2, with 9 nucleotides matching TRBD1. The trim removed 4 bases at V and 4 bases at J, leaving 4 bases unmatched. The CDR3 contains 14 residues. CDR1 is MDHEN and CDR2 is SYDVKM in the germline V gene.

This clone is a singleton in its sample. The V and J genes are TRBV19 and TRBJ2-3, with 11 bases matching TRBD2. CDR1 LNHDA and CDR2 SQIVND come from the germline V gene (reference sequence). This CDR3 has 16 residues. Trimming removed 4 bases from V and 1 base from J; junction bases left unmatched: 4. CDR3 in amino acids: CASSSLLAGGTDTQYF. The CDR3, as DNA: TGTGCCAGTAGTAGCCTACTAGCGGGAGGCACAGATACGCAGTATTTT.

The chain couples TRBV5-1 to TRBJ1-1; no reliable D call. The germline V gene encodes CDR1 SGHRS and CDR2 YFSETQ. Trimming removed 0 bases at V and 0 bases at J, with 6 bases between. The CDR3 covers 14 residues. The CDR3 sequence is CASSLDSLNTEAFF. CDR3 nucleotide sequence: TGCGCCAGCAGCTTGGACAGCTTGAACACTGAAGCTTTCTTT.

The chain carries TRBV2 and TRBJ2-2; 7 bases match TRBD2. The CDR3 contains 14 residues. Trimming took 6 bases from V and 2 from J; bases not matched to a gene: 3. Per the germline V gene, CDR1 is SNHLY and CDR2 is FYNNEI. The CDR3 loop reads CASSGGTNTGELFF. In DNA form, the CDR3 reads TGTGCCAGCAGCGGGGGGACCAACACCGGGGAGCTGTTTTTT.

V gene TRBV7-9 combines with J gene TRBJ2-1; tentatively, D is TRBD1 (5 bases). V was shortened by 6 bases and J by 7 bases, with 10 bases between the two germline ends. Germline CDR1 is SEHNR and CDR2 is FQNEAQ (reference sequence). CDR3 length equals 12 residues. CDR3 DNA sequence: TGTGCCAGCAGTTCCCAGGGAAATGAGCAGTTCTTC. Amino acids: CASSSQGNEQFF. Variable domain in full (rest from reference TRBV7-9 and TRBJ2-1): DTGVSQNPRHKITKRGQNVTFRCDPISEHNRLYWYRQTLGQGPEFLTYFQNEAQLEKSRLLSDRFSAERPKGSFSTLEIQRTEQGDSAMYLCASSSQGNEQFFGPGTRLTVL.

This clone was detected once. The rearrangement joins TRBV19 to TRBJ2-1; D may correspond to TRBD1 or TRBD2 (5 bases each). The CDR3 length is 14 residues. V lost 3 bases, J lost 8 bases, and 14 bases lay in between. Germline V gene data show CDR1 as LNHDA and CDR2 as SQIVND (reference sequence). CDR3 in amino acids: CASSMIVGTHEQFF. CDR3 in DNA: TGTGCCAGTAGTATGATTGTCGGGACGCATGAGCAGTTCTTC.

The V call is TRBV9, the J call TRBJ2-7, with D tentatively TRBD2 (5 bases). Trimming removed 3 bases at V and 3 bases at J, with 16 bases between. The CDR3 totals 15 residues. In germline, CDR1 is SGDLS, CDR2 YYNGEE. The CDR3 DNA reads TGTGCCAGCAGCGAAAGAAGCGGAACATTCTACGAGCAGTACTTC. Protein sequence: CASSERSGTFYEQYF.

This chain links TRBV19 with TRBJ1-5; D call uncertain. The CDR3 contains 17 residues. V lost 7 bases, J lost 0 bases, and 19 bases lay in between. Germline V gene sequence: CDR1 LNHDA, CDR2 SQIVND (reference sequence). CDR3 loop: CASTRIPVGFSNQPQHF. As DNA, the CDR3 is TGTGCCAGTACCAGAATCCCGGTGGGTTTTAGCAATCAGCCCCAGCATTTT.

The chain joins TRBV7-2 to TRBJ2-3; 12 bases match TRBD2. The CDR3 runs to 15 residues. The V gene end was trimmed by 8 bases and the J gene end by 4 bases; junction bases not matched to a gene: 7. Germline assignment: CDR1 SGHTA and CDR2 FQGNSA. CDR3 sequence reads: CASRGLAGGPDTQYF. The CDR3 nucleotides are TGTGCCAGCCGGGGGCTAGCGGGAGGGCCAGATACGCAGTATTTT.

In regard to this clone: At one of its ends the junction is not consistent with the germline gene, which may arise from a read error. Written as DNA, the CDR3 is TGTGCCAGCAGCTTAGGGAGTCCCGGGACAGCGAACTTC. It is translated as CASSLGSPGTANF. The rearrangement links TRBV7-9 to TRBJ2-7; TRBD1 agrees at 7 bases. Germline CDR1 and CDR2: SEHNR and FQNEAQ (reference sequence). The CDR3 has 13 residues.

The chain combines TRBV9 with TRBJ1-3; no reliable D call. The CDR3 consists of 14 residues. The germline gives CDR1 SGDLS, CDR2 YYNGEE. V was pared by 0 bases and J by 2 bases, with 6 bases between. DNA for the CDR3: TGTGCCAGCAGCGTAGACATGACTGGAAACACCATATATTTT. The encoded protein is CASSVDMTGNTIYF.

This chain connects TRBV7-2 to TRBJ2-5; 11 nucleotides align to TRBD2. The length of the CDR3 is 16 residues. The germline CDR1 and CDR2 sequences are SGHTA and FQGNSA. Unmatched junction bases numbered 9, after V lost 4 bases and J lost 5 bases. CDR3 sequence: CASSSVLAGGAETQYF. CDR3 DNA sequence: TGTGCCAGCAGCTCCGTTCTAGCGGGGGGCGCGGAGACCCAGTACTTC.

V and J are TRBV29-1 and TRBJ2-1, with 10 bases fitting TRBD1. V shed 7 bases, J shed 7 bases, and the junction held 10 bases outside the gene matches. This CDR3 has 14 amino acids. From germline, CDR1 is SQVTM and CDR2 ANQGSEA. The CDR3 region is CSARTGGRVNEQFF. The DNA of the CDR3 is TGCAGCGCCAGGACAGGGGGGCGTGTTAATGAGCAGTTCTTC.

V gene TRBV6-6 combines with J gene TRBJ1-3; D call uncertain. The CDR3 extends over 15 amino acids. Trimming removed 5 bases from V and 8 bases from J, with 19 bases in between. Germline loops: CDR1 MNHNY, CDR2 SVGAGI (reference sequence). The CDR3 region is CASSTLGLLSDTIYF. CDR3 nucleotide sequence: TGTGCCAGCAGTACCCTAGGACTGTTATCGGACACCATATATTTT.